This entry concerns a single TCR beta chain. What it binds is not known. The assay was immunoSEQ multiplex PCR, and TCRdb's table has in-frame clones only and misses some. Among under 150,000 clones listed, around 80% were seen once. The germline CDR1 and CDR2 sequences are LNHDA and SQIVND (reference sequence). V was trimmed by 3 bases and J by 0 bases, leaving 18 bases between them. CDR3 length: 18 amino acids. The source of the sample is a study of cytotoxic CD8 clonotypes in ibrutinib-treated CLL. Overall study findings and caveats: Clonality measured at baseline exceeded age-matched healthy donors, tracking circulating CD8+ T-cell counts.

This sequence was found in a human donor with chronic lymphocytic leukemia. This chain uses TRBV19 with TRBJ2-4; D uncertain. The material was PBMCs, obtained after 24 months of ibrutinib treatment. The CDR3 reads CASSIGSGSGVAKNIQYF. The CDR3 DNA sequence: TGTGCCAGTAGTATTGGGTCAGGCTCTGGGGTAGCCAAAAACATTCAGTACTTC.